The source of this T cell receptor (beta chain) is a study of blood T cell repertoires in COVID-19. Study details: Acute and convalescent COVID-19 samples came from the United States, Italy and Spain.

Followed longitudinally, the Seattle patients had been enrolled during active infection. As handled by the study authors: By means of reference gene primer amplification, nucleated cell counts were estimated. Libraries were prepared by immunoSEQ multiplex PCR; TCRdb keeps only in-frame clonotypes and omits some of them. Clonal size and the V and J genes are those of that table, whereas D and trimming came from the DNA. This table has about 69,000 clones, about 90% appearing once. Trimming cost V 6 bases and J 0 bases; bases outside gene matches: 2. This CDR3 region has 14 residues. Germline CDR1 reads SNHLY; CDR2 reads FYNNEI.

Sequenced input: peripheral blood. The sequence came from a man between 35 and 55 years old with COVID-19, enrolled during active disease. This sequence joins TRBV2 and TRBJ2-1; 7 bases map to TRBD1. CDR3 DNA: TGTGCCAGCAGGACAGGGAGCTCCTACAATGAGCAGTTCTTC. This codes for CASRTGSSYNEQFF.